Given below is one T cell receptor beta chain in context. What it binds is not known. The data were taken from a study of cytomegalovirus exposure and HLA in healthy donors. General study results and limits: Most TCR sequences proved rare, with some public TCRs found in many donors. In vitro work confirmed that a few CMV-associated chains recognize CMV antigens.

Vbeta (60) and Jbeta (13) primers were used in the PCR. Sequenced by immunoSEQ multiplex PCR; TCRdb stores in-frame clones only, minus some. The sample has about 140,000 clones; 80% are singletons. The CDR3 is 13 residues long. Germline V gene data show CDR1 as SEHNR and CDR2 as FQNEAQ (reference sequence). V was trimmed by 0 bases and J by 1 base, leaving 3 bases between them. The TCR sequence derives from a man younger than 45 in good health and CMV-seronegative. V usage is TRBV7-9 and J usage is TRBJ1-1, with D uncertain. What was sequenced was PBMCs. CDR3 region: CASSLAGNTEAFF. The DNA of the CDR3 is TGTGCCAGCAGCTTAGCCGGGAACACTGAAGCTTTCTTT.